This TCR beta chain was identified in a study of blood T cell repertoires in COVID-19. Study at large: Sites in the United States, Italy and Spain provided acute and convalescent COVID-19 samples. T cells, B-cell-depleted T cells, or PBMCs provided the cDNA or gDNA that served as material.

Per the original methods: Estimation of nucleated cell counts was performed using reference gene primer amplification. Sequenced by immunoSEQ multiplex PCR; TCRdb stores in-frame clones only, minus some. The V and J calls and clone size are taken from that table; D and trimming were inferred from the DNA. In the table there are 90,000 to 120,000 clones, approximately 88% of which are singletons. This CDR3 has 16 residues. This receptor was identified in a man aged 45-60 years with active or convalescent COVID-19. The chain couples TRBV12-1 to TRBJ1-5; no DNA check was done on the table's D call, TRBD1. TRBV12-1 is designated a pseudogene. Sequenced sample: peripheral blood. The CDR3 DNA sequence: TGTGCCAGCAGCTTCATGACAGGGGTTAGCAATCAGCCCCAGCATTTT. It encodes CASSFMTGVSNQPQHF.